Listed here are 2 T cell receptor beta chains from one sample, sequenced in a study of cytomegalovirus exposure and HLA in healthy donors. Assay used: immunoSEQ multiplex PCR; TCRdb lists only in-frame clones, some missing. The sample contains about 98,000 clones, approximately 90% of which appear only once. The sample consisted of PBMCs. All receptors derive from a woman in her 30s in good health and CMV-seronegative.

The chain recombines TRBV7-2 with TRBJ2-7; TRBD2 matches 7 bases. The J segment lost 1 base and the V segment lost 2 bases, leaving 5 bases of the junction unmatched. The CDR3 sequence is 15 residues long. Germline CDR1 SGHTA, CDR2 FQGNSA. Here the CDR3 reads CASSLSLAGSYEQYF. As DNA, the CDR3 is TGTGCCAGCAGCTTAAGTTTAGCGGGTTCCTACGAGCAGTACTTC.

This chain joins TRBV13 and TRBJ2-7; possibly TRBD2 for D (5 bases). The V end was cut by 3 bases, the J end by 1 base, with 16 bases between. Germline-derived CDR1 and CDR2 are PRHDT and FYEKMQ (reference sequence). CDR3 length equals 16 residues. CDR3 bases: TGTGCCAGCAGCTTGGACCAAGCGGCCAAGTCCTACGAGCAGTACTTC. It encodes CASSLDQAAKSYEQYF.